Listed here is a single TCR beta chain. This entry is derived from a study of shared clonotypes between healthy human individuals. Produced via immunoSEQ multiplex PCR; TCRdb's table is partial and in-frame only. This table has about 2.4 million clones, approximately 93% appearing once. The length of the CDR3 is 17 residues. Germline trimming cut 3 bases from V and 3 bases from J; bases unmatched to any gene: 8. Germline V lookup: CDR1 SGHRS, CDR2 YFSETQ. Specimen: naive CD4+ T cells from PBMCs. The subset was: CD45RA+ positively selected. This clonotype was obtained from a man between 18 and 35 years old in good health. Some clones in this sample may be carry-over from other donors' samples. The rearrangement uses TRBV5-1 and TRBJ2-2, with TRBD2 identical over 10 bases. The DNA of the CDR3 is TGCGCCAGCAGCTCGGGACTAGCGTTTACGGACACCGGGGAGCTGTTTTTT. It specifies CASSSGLAFTDTGELFF.